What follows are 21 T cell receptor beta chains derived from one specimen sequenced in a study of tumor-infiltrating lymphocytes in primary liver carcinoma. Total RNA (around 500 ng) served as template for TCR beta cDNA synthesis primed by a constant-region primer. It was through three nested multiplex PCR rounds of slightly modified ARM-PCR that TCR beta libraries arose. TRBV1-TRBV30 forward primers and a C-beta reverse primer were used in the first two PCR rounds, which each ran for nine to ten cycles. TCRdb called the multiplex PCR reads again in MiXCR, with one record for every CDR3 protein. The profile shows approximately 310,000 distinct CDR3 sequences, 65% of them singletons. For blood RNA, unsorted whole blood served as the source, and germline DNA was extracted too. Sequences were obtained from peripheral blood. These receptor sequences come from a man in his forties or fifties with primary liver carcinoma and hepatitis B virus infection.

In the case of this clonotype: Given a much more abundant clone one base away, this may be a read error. This CDR3 is CASGPLAGGPGEQFF. The CDR3 coding sequence is TGTGCCAGCGGTCCACTAGCGGGAGGGCCGGGTGAGCAGTTCTTC. The chain recombines TRBV12-3 or TRBV12-4 with TRBJ2-1, with 13 bases matching TRBD2. This CDR3 contains 15 residues. V gave up 8 bases and J gave up 9 bases; unmatched junction bases: 10.

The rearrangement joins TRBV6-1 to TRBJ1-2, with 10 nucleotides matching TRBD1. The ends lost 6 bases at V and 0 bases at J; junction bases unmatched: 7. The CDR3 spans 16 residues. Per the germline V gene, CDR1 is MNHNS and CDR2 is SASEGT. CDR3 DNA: TGTGCCAGCAGGGGGGACAGGGGAGACCCTAACTATGGCTACACCTTC. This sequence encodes CASRGDRGDPNYGYTF.

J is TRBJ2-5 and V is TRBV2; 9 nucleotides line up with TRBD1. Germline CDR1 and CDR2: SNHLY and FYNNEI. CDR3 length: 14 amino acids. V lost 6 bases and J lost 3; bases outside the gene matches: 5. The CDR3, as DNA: TGTGCCAGCAGGCGGACAGGGGTCGAAGAGACCCAGTACTTC. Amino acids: CASRRTGVEETQYF. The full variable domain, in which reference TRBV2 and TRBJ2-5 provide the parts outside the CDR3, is EPEVTQTPSHQVTQMGQEVILRCVPISNHLYFYWYRQILGQKVEFLVSFYNNEISEKSEIFDDQFSVERPDGSNFTLKIRSTKLEDSAMYFCASRRTGVEETQYFGPGTRLLVL.

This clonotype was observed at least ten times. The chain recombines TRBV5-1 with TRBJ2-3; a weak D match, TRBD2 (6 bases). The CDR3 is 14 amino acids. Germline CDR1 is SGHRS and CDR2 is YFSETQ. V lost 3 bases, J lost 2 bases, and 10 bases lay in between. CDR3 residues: CASSSGTYTDTQYF. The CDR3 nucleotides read TGCGCCAGCAGCTCCGGGACTTACACAGATACGCAGTATTTT.

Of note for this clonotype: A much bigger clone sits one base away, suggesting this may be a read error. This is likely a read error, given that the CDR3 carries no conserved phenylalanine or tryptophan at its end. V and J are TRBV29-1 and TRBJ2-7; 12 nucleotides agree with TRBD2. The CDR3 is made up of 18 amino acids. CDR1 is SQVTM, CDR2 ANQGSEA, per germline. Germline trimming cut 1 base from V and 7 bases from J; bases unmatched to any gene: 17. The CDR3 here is CSVEAMGAPSGRAGEQYL. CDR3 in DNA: TGCAGCGTTGAAGCCATGGGGGCCCCTAGCGGGAGGGCCGGTGAGCAGTACCTC.

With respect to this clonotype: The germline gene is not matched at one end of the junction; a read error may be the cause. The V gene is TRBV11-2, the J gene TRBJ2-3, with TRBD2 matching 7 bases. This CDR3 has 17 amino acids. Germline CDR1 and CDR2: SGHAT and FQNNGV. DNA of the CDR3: TGTGCCAGCAGCTTAGATCAGACAGCGGGATACACAGGTACGCAGTATTTT. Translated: CASSLDQTAGYTGTQYF. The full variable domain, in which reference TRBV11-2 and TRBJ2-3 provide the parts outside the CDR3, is EAGVAQSPRYKIIEKRQSVAFWCNPISGHATLYWYQQILGQGPKLLIQFQNNGVVDDSQLPKDRFSAERLKGVDSTLKIQPAKLEDSAVYLCASSLDQTAGYTGTQYFGPGTRLTVL.

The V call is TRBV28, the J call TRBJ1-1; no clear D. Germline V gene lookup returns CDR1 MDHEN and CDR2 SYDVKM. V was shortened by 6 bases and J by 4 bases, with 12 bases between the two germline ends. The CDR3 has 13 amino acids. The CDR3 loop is CASRRLSSTEAFF. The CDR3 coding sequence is TGTGCCAGCAGGAGACTATCGAGCACTGAAGCTTTCTTT.

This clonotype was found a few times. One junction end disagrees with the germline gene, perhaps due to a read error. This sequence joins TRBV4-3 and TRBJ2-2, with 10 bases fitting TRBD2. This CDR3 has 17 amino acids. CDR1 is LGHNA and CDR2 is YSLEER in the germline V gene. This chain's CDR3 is CASSRGSAGGGTGELLF. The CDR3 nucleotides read TGCGCCAGCAGCCGAGGGTCAGCGGGAGGGGGCACCGGGGAGCTGCTTTTT.

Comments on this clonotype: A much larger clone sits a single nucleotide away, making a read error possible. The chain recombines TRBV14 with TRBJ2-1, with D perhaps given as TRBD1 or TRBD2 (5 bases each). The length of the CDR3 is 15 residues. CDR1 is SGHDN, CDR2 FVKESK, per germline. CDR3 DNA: TGTGCCAGCAGCCAACCAGGGAGCTCCTACAATGAGCAGCTCTTC. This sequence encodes CASSQPGSSYNEQLF.

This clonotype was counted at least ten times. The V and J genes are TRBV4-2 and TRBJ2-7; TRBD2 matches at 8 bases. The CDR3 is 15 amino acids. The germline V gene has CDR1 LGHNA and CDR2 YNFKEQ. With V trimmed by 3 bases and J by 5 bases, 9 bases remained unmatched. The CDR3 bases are TGTGCCAGCAGCCACGCCGGCGGGAGGCCAGACGAGCAGTACTTC. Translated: CASSHAGGRPDEQYF.

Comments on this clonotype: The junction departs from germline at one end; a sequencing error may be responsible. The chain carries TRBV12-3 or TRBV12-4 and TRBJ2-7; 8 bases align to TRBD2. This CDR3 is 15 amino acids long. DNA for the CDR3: TGTACCAGCAGTTTAACGGGAGGGGGTAATAACGAGCAGTACTTC. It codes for CTSSLTGGGNNEQYF.

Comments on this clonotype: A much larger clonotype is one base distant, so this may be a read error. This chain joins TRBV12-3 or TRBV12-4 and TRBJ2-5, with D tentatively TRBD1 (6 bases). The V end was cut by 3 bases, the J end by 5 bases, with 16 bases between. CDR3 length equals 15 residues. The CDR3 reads CASSFSQGMGETQYF. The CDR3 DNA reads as TGTGCCAGCAGTTTCTCCCAGGGGATGGGGGAGACCCAGTACTTC.

This CDR3 reads CASSLTSGSRTWELFF. CDR3 nucleotides: TGTGCCAGCAGCTTGACTAGTGGGAGTCGGACCTGGGAGCTGTTTTTT. V is TRBV5-4 and J is TRBJ2-2; TRBD2 might be the D (5 bases). Trimming left V 1 base short and J 9 bases short, with 19 bases between. This CDR3 has 16 amino acids. From germline, CDR1 is SGHNT and CDR2 YYREEE (reference sequence).

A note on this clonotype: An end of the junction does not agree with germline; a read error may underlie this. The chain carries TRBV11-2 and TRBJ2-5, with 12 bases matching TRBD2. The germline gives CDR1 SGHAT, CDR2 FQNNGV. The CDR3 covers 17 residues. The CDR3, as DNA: TGCGCCAGCAGCTCTAATTCGGGACTAGCGGGTCAAGAGACCCAGAACTTC. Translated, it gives CASSSNSGLAGQETQNF.

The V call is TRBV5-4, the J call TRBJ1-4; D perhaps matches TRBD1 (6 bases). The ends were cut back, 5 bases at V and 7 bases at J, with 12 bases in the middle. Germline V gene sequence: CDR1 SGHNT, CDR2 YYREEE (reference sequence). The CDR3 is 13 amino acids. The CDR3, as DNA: TGTGCCAGCAGGGATAGAGGGGGTGAAAAACTGTTTTTT. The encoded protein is CASRDRGGEKLFF.

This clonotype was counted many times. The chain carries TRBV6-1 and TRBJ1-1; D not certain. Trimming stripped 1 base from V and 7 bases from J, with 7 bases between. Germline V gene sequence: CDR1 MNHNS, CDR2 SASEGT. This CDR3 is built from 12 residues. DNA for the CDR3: TGTGCCAGCAGTGAAGGACGCCTTGAAGCTTTCTTT. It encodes CASSEGRLEAFF.

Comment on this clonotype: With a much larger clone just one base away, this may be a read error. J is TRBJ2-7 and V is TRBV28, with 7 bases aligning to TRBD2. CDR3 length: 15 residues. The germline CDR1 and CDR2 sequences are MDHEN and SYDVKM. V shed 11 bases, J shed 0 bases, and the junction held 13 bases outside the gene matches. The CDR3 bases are TGTGCCGGCACCCTGGCGGGAGCCCCCTCCTACGAGCAGTACTTC. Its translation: CAGTLAGAPSYEQYF.

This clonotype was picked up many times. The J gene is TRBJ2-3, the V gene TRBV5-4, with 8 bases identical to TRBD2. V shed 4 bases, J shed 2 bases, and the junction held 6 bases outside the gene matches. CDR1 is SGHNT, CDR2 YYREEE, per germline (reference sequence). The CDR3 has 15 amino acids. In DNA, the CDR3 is TGTGCCAGCAGCGCCACTAGCGGCAACACAGATACGCAGTATTTT. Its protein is CASSATSGNTDTQYF. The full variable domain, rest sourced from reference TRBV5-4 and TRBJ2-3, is ETGVTQSPTHLIKTRGQQVTLRCSSQSGHNTVSWYQQALGQGPQFIFQYYREEENGRGNFPPRFSGLQFPNYSSELNVNALELDDSALYLCASSATSGNTDTQYFGPGTRLTVL.

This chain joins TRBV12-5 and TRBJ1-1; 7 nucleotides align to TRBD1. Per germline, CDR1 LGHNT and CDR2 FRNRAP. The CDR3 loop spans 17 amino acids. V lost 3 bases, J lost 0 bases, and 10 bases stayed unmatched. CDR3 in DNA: TGTGCTAGTGGTTTCGGGACAGATACAGGAGTGAACACTGAAGCTTTCTTT. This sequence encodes CASGFGTDTGVNTEAFF.

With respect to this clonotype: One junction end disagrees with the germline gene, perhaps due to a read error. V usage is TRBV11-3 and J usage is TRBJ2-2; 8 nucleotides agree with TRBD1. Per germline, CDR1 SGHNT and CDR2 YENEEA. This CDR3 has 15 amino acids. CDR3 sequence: CANSSDRGNTGELFF. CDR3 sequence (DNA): TGTGCCAACAGCTCTGACAGGGGGAACACCGGGGAGCTGTTTTTT.

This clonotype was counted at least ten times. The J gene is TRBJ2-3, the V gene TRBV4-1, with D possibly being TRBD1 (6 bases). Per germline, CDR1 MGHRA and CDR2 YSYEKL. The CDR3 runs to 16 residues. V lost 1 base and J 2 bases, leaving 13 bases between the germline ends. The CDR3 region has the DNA TGCGCCAGCAGCCAAGGGGACACCCAATACACAGATACGCAGTATTTT. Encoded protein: CASSQGDTQYTDTQYF.